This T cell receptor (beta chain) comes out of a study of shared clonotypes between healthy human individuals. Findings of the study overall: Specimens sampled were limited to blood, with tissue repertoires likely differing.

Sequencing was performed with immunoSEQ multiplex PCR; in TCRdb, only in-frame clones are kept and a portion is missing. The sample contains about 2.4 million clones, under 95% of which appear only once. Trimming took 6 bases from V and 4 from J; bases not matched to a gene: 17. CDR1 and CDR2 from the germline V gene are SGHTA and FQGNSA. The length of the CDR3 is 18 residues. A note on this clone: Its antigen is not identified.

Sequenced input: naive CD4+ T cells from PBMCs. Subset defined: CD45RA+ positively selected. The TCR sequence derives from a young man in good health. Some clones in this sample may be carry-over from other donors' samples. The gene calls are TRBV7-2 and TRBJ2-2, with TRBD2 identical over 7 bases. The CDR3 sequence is CASRGGGASRRGTGELFF. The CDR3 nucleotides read TGTGCCAGCAGGGGCGGGGGAGCGTCTCGACGAGGCACCGGGGAGCTGTTTTTT.